This T cell receptor (beta chain) was recorded in a study of CD8 T cells in ankylosing spondylitis. CDR1 and CDR2 (germline): LNHNV, YYDKDF (reference sequence). There are 17 residues in the CDR3. The ends were cut back, 1 base at V and 4 bases at J, with 17 bases in the middle. TCRdb reprocessed the 5' RACE reads with MiXCR, giving one entry per CDR3 protein. The sample has 50,000 to 70,000 distinct CDR3 sequences, more than 5.5% seen once; the top ten hold 5%. The origin of this receptor is a male donor with ankylosing spondylitis. The chain employs TRBV15 and TRBJ1-3; D remains unclear. Specimen: synovial fluid, either unsorted or a sorted T cell fraction (not recorded which). The CDR3 here is CATSRVPGFTAGNTIYF. The CDR3 DNA reads as TGTGCCACCAGCAGAGTCCCGGGGTTCACTGCCGGAAACACCATATATTTT. The full variable domain, in which reference TRBV15 and TRBJ1-3 provide the parts outside the CDR3, is DAMVIQNPRYQVTQFGKPVTLSCSQTLNHNVMYWYQQKSSQAPKLLFHYYDKDFNNEADTPDNFQSRRPNTSFCFLDIRSPGLGDTAMYLCATSRVPGFTAGNTIYFGEGSWLTVV.